Shown below are 8 T cell receptor beta chains from a single sample sequenced in a study of shared clonotypes between healthy human individuals. Using immunoSEQ multiplex PCR, the repertoire was profiled, and TCRdb retains in-frame clones only, with some absent. The sample has about 980,000 clones; 76% are singletons. Sequencing was performed on memory CD4+ T cells sorted from blood. The subset was: CD45RA-negative fraction. The receptors derive from a man aged 18-30 years in good health.

This clone was picked up many times. J is TRBJ1-1 and V is TRBV30; D is unclear. The germline V and J ends were trimmed by 5 bases and 4 bases, with 14 bases remaining between them. The CDR3 consists of 13 residues. CDR1 and CDR2 from the germline V gene are GTSNPN and SVGIG (reference sequence). CDR3 sequence: CAWARFRGTEAFF. The CDR3 bases are TGTGCCTGGGCCCGCTTTCGGGGCACTGAAGCTTTCTTT.

This chain joins TRBV7-2 and TRBJ1-6; possible D gene TRBD1, 6 bases. The CDR3 extends over 16 amino acids. Trimming cost V 5 bases and J 2 bases, with 13 bases left between them. Germline-derived CDR1 and CDR2 are SGHTA and FQGNSA. CDR3 loop: CASSHGGLTYNSPLHF. CDR3 nucleotide sequence: TGTGCCAGCAGCCACGGGGGGCTCACCTATAATTCACCCCTCCACTTT.

V and J are TRBV7-2 and TRBJ2-7; 8 positions agree with TRBD2. The CDR3 loop spans 14 amino acids. Germline CDR1 and CDR2: SGHTA and FQGNSA. V was pared by 5 bases and J by 5 bases, with 8 bases of the junction left unmatched. CDR3 residues: CASSHLRGGDEQYF. The CDR3 DNA sequence: TGTGCCAGCAGCCACCTTCGGGGGGGCGACGAGCAGTACTTC.

The genes are TRBV27 and TRBJ2-7, with no clear D. Germline V gives CDR1 MNHEY, CDR2 SMNVEV (reference sequence). Trimming stripped 3 bases from V and 3 bases from J, with 15 bases between. The length of the CDR3 is 15 residues. The CDR3 here is CASSLGFEPIYEQYF. The CDR3 DNA reads as TGTGCCAGCAGTTTGGGCTTCGAGCCAATCTACGAGCAGTACTTC.

Turning to this clone: This likely stems from a read error, as it lies one base from a far larger clone. The same CDR3 also results from other DNA sequences found in this sample. The rearrangement uses TRBV5-1 and TRBJ1-5; D possibly corresponds to TRBD1 (5 bases). With 4 bases removed from V and 2 bases from J, the gap between germline ends came to 10 bases. Germline CDR1 and CDR2: SGHRS and YFSETQ. CDR3 length equals 14 residues. The DNA of the CDR3 is TGCGCCAGCAGCCCCGGGACGGGCAATCAGCCCCAGCATTTT. Protein product: CASSPGTGNQPQHF.

The V call is TRBV18, the J call TRBJ1-1; D call uncertain. Trimming shortened V by 2 bases and J by 5 bases, and 12 bases separated the two germline ends. The germline V gene has CDR1 KGHSH and CDR2 LQKENI. The CDR3 length is 14 residues. The CDR3 is CASSPFLSLTEAFF. The CDR3 DNA reads TGTGCCAGCTCACCATTTTTGAGTTTAACTGAAGCTTTCTTT.

This sequence joins TRBV11-2 and TRBJ2-7; 8 bases are a match to TRBD2. CDR1 is SGHAT and CDR2 is FQNNGV in the germline V gene. The CDR3 is made up of 17 amino acids. V shed 4 bases and J 5 bases; nucleotides not matched to a gene: 16. The CDR3 sequence: CASSSGTSSFRRDEQYF. The CDR3 DNA reads TGTGCCAGCAGCTCCGGGACTAGTAGCTTTCGCCGCGACGAGCAGTACTTC.

CDR3 loop: CAWSVEGMGEQYF. The CDR3 nucleotides read TGTGCCTGGAGTGTGGAGGGGATGGGCGAGCAGTACTTC. J is TRBJ2-7 and V is TRBV30, with a possible D match to TRBD2 (6 bases). The V gene's germline CDR1 is GTSNPN and CDR2 SVGIG (reference sequence). The ends were cut back, 0 bases at V and 6 bases at J, with 12 bases in the middle. The CDR3 length is 13 residues.